This entry lists 22 T cell receptor beta chains sequenced from one sample in a study of blood T cells in healthy people across ages. With a J-beta primer mix and a sample-barcoded 5' primer, a second PCR ran about 7 to 12 cycles. TCRdb fed the 5' RACE reads into MiXCR, producing one record per CDR3 protein. The sample includes some 940,000 distinct CDR3 sequences, 25% to 35% seen only once; the top ten take roughly 10%. This sample also appeared in a second study, on T cells of mothers and their children.

The sample consisted of blood. The source is a woman aged 40 to 50 in good health.

The V and J genes are TRBV7-9 and TRBJ2-7, with 7 bases that match TRBD1. The CDR3 has 14 amino acids. Losses at the gene ends were 5 bases for V and 3 bases for J; bases not matched to a gene: 7. From germline, CDR1 is SEHNR and CDR2 FQNEAQ (reference sequence). The CDR3 nucleotides are TGTGCCAGCAGCCCAGAGGACAGGTTCTACGAGCAGTACTTC. The encoded protein is CASSPEDRFYEQYF.

The chain carries TRBV30 and TRBJ1-1; D is undetermined. The germline V gene has CDR1 GTSNPN and CDR2 SVGIG (reference sequence). Trimming stripped 3 bases from V and 6 bases from J, with 11 bases between. The CDR3 runs to 12 residues. The CDR3 protein is CAWRDSLPEAFF. The CDR3 DNA reads TGTGCCTGGAGGGACTCGCTCCCTGAAGCTTTCTTT.

V is TRBV4-1 and J is TRBJ1-4; TRBD1 agrees at 11 bases. The CDR3 spans 17 residues. CDR1 MGHRA and CDR2 YSYEKL come from the germline V gene. Unmatched junction bases numbered 11, after V lost 3 bases and J lost 8 bases. The CDR3 DNA reads as TGCGCCAGCAGCCAGGTGGACAGGGGGCCAGAGAGGGAAAAACTGTTTTTT. It specifies CASSQVDRGPEREKLFF.

The chain uses TRBV7-8 and TRBJ2-3, with D perhaps matching TRBD2 (5 bases). V was shortened by 6 bases and J by 2 bases, with 15 bases between the two germline ends. CDR1 is SGHVS and CDR2 is FQNEAQ in the germline V gene. The CDR3 is made up of 15 amino acids. The CDR3 nucleotides read TGTGCCAGCAGTCAGGACTGGTCTTTCACAGATACGCAGTATTTT. This translates into CASSQDWSFTDTQYF.

This clonotype was seen repeatedly, ten times or more. V usage is TRBV7-2 and J usage is TRBJ2-3, with unresolved D. The germline V gene has CDR1 SGHTA and CDR2 FQGNSA. CDR3 length: 12 residues. V dropped 1 base and J dropped 4 bases, with 3 bases sitting between them. The DNA for the CDR3 is TGTGCCAGCAGCTTAGTCTCAGATACGCAGTATTTT. This gives the protein CASSLVSDTQYF.

On this clonotype itself: A clone one base away is much larger, so this may be a read error. The chain carries TRBV10-3 and TRBJ1-1; perhaps TRBD1 as D (6 bases). The CDR3 has 14 residues. Looked up from germline, CDR1 is ENHRY and CDR2 is SYGVKD. CDR3 nucleotide sequence: TGTGCCATCGGTGACCCAGGGGCGAACACTGAAGCTTTCTTT. It codes for CAIGDPGANTEAFF.

The rearrangement links TRBV7-2 to TRBJ1-6; TRBD1 agrees at 7 bases. The CDR3 has 15 amino acids. Germline assignment: CDR1 SGHTA and CDR2 FQGNSA. V lost 11 bases to trimming and J lost 3 bases; unmatched junction nucleotides: 10. The CDR3 bases are TGTGCCGGCACACGGACAGGCCTCTATAATTCACCCCTCCACTTT. Amino acid sequence: CAGTRTGLYNSPLHF.

The rearrangement joins TRBV7-2 to TRBJ2-7; 9 bases agree with TRBD2. V gave up 5 bases and J gave up 6 bases; unmatched junction bases: 11. The CDR3 length is 15 residues. CDR1 is SGHTA and CDR2 is FQGNSA in the germline V gene. The CDR3 loop reads CASSIEGRGGREQYF. The CDR3, as DNA: TGTGCCAGCAGCATAGAAGGGCGGGGGGGCCGCGAGCAGTACTTC.

This clonotype was counted at least ten times. This chain uses TRBV7-2 with TRBJ2-7; 13 nucleotides align to TRBD2. Germline CDR1 SGHTA, CDR2 FQGNSA. V dropped 7 bases and J dropped 6; count of bases not matched to a gene: 12. The CDR3 is made up of 16 amino acids. CDR3 residues: CASTLGGLAGQGEQYF. The CDR3 bases are TGTGCCAGCACCCTGGGGGGACTAGCGGGGCAAGGCGAGCAGTACTTC. The full variable domain, rest sourced from reference TRBV7-2 and TRBJ2-7, is GAGVSQSPSNKVTEKGKDVELRCDPISGHTALYWYRQSLGQGLEFLIYFQGNSAPDKSGLPSDRFSAERTGGSVSTLTIQRTQQEDSAVYLCASTLGGLAGQGEQYFGPGTRLTVT.

This clonotype was detected ten times or more. This rearrangement joins TRBV5-1 to TRBJ1-2; D is unresolved. Looked up from germline, CDR1 is SGHRS and CDR2 is YFSETQ. The CDR3 runs 12 residues. The V end lost 3 bases, the J end lost 6 bases, and 9 bases lay between the germline ends. CDR3 in amino acids: CASSSVSDGYTF. The CDR3, as DNA: TGCGCCAGCAGCTCCGTTTCAGATGGCTACACCTTC.

As regards this clonotype: A much larger clone lies one base from this, so it may be a read error. The CDR3 protein is CASSLGGGGPQETQCF. In DNA, the CDR3 is TGTGCCAGCAGCTTGGGCGGGGGGGGGCCCCAAGAGACCCAGTGCTTC. This chain links TRBV11-2 with TRBJ2-5, with 9 positions matching TRBD2. Germline CDR1 reads SGHAT; CDR2 reads FQNNGV. The CDR3 covers 16 residues.

The chain is built from TRBV5-1 and TRBJ2-7; TRBD2 agrees at 9 bases. This CDR3 spans 14 amino acids. V gave up 0 bases and J gave up 3 bases; unmatched junction bases: 1. CDR1 and CDR2 from the germline V gene are SGHRS and YFSETQ. The CDR3: CASSLGLAVYEQYF. Written as DNA, the CDR3 is TGCGCCAGCAGCTTGGGACTAGCGGTCTACGAGCAGTACTTC.

The chain uses TRBV14 and TRBJ2-2; a weak D match, TRBD1 (5 bases). V was trimmed by 5 bases and J by 5 bases, leaving 18 bases between them. The length of the CDR3 is 16 residues. CDR1 is SGHDN, CDR2 FVKESK, per germline. CDR3 sequence (DNA): TGTGCCAGCAGCTACAGGCAGGACCCACGAACCGGGGAGCTGTTTTTT. Residues: CASSYRQDPRTGELFF.

This clonotype was recorded only once. The rearrangement uses TRBV20-1 and TRBJ2-7, with TRBD1 matching 10 bases. With V trimmed by 6 bases and J by 5 bases, 7 bases remained unmatched. This CDR3 has 13 amino acids. CDR1 is DFQATT and CDR2 is SNEGSKA in the germline V gene (reference sequence). The CDR3 here is CSAPTGGGNEQYF. Here the CDR3 DNA reads TGCAGTGCCCCGACAGGGGGCGGAAACGAGCAGTACTTC.

The V and J genes are TRBV4-1 and TRBJ1-5; D remains ambiguous. The CDR3 is 13 amino acids. The V gene lost 5 bases and the J gene lost 9 bases, with 14 bases spanning the gap. Looked up from germline, CDR1 is MGHRA and CDR2 is YSYEKL. The chain's CDR3 is CASSRTGVTPQHF. The CDR3 DNA reads as TGCGCCAGCAGCAGGACCGGGGTAACGCCCCAGCATTTT.

The table lists this clonotype with many counts. The CDR3 DNA reads TGTGCCAGCAGCCTAAGACAGGACGAAAAACTGTTTTTT. It is translated as CASSLRQDEKLFF. The gene calls are TRBV7-2 and TRBJ1-4; possibly TRBD1 for D (6 bases). Germline V gene sequence: CDR1 SGHTA, CDR2 FQGNSA. This CDR3 is 13 amino acids long. The V gene lost 5 bases and the J gene lost 8 bases, with 12 bases spanning the gap.

The V call is TRBV12-3 or TRBV12-4, the J call TRBJ2-7, with D hard to call. The J call is doubtful: the DNA matches TRBJ2-5 better. The CDR3 length is 12 residues. CDR3 sequence (DNA): TGTGCCAGTGGGAACGTCGAAGAGACCCAGTACTTC. As protein: CASGNVEETQYF.

This clonotype was observed a handful of times. The J gene is TRBJ2-7, the V gene TRBV7-8; D is perhaps TRBD2 (5 bases). V was shortened by 10 bases and J by 2 bases, with 18 bases between the two germline ends. This CDR3 has 14 residues. CDR1 is SGHVS and CDR2 is FQNEAQ in the germline V gene. The CDR3 loop is CATGMRNGPYEQYF. Written as DNA, the CDR3 is TGTGCCACCGGGATGAGAAACGGACCCTACGAGCAGTACTTC.

The gene calls are TRBV28 and TRBJ1-5; TRBD1 might be the D (5 bases). Germline V gives CDR1 MDHEN, CDR2 SYDVKM. The ends were cut back, 4 bases at V and 0 bases at J, with 13 bases in the middle. The CDR3 contains 16 residues. The CDR3: CASSSQGHFSNQPQHF. In DNA, the CDR3 is TGTGCCAGCAGTTCGCAAGGACACTTTAGCAATCAGCCCCAGCATTTT.

The sample holds many counts of this clonotype. This chain uses TRBV6-2 or TRBV6-3 with TRBJ2-1, with 9 positions matching TRBD2. The CDR3 has 16 residues. The V segment lost 7 bases and the J segment 2 bases; nucleotides outside the gene matches: 9. Germline V gene data show CDR1 as MNHEY and CDR2 as SVGEGT. CDR3 bases: TGTGCCAGCACAGGTTTTAGCGGGGGCGCCTACAATGAGCAGTTCTTC. Its protein is CASTGFSGGAYNEQFF.

The gene calls are TRBV12-3 or TRBV12-4 and TRBJ2-7; 7 nucleotides match TRBD1. The ends lost 6 bases at V and 0 bases at J; junction bases unmatched: 2. CDR3 length: 13 amino acids. In DNA, the CDR3 is TGTGCCAGCAGGGGACAGCGCTCCTACGAGCAGTACTTC. Residues: CASRGQRSYEQYF.

The rearrangement links TRBV7-2 to TRBJ2-3, with 7 bases fitting TRBD2. Germline V CDR1 and CDR2: SGHTA, FQGNSA. V shed 4 bases, J shed 5 bases, and the junction held 15 bases outside the gene matches. This CDR3 spans 17 amino acids. This CDR3 is CASSSVGGGFAIDTQYF. The CDR3 nucleotides read TGTGCCAGCAGCTCGGTGGGCGGGGGTTTTGCAATAGATACGCAGTATTTT.